This T cell receptor beta chain was captured by sequencing in a study of regulatory T cells in long-lasting Graves disease. Regarding the study as a whole: It was peripheral blood alone, not thyroid tissue, that was studied. The TCR repertoire of persistent Graves' patients was less diverse than that of newly diagnosed ones.

Sequencing libraries for TCR beta were prepared with iRepertoire HTBI primers and Arm-PCR of CDR3 regions. Each CDR3 protein gets one entry after TCRdb re-called the multiplex PCR reads with MiXCR. This table has some 500,000 distinct CDR3 sequences, about 13% appearing once. V was trimmed by 6 bases and J by 6 bases, leaving 18 bases between them. The CDR3 consists of 14 residues. Germline CDR1 MNHEY, CDR2 SVGEGT. Indicated time point: newly diagnosed GD, antithyroid drugs for less than 3 months. With RNA extracted from PBMCs as input, the TCR library was made. This clonotype was seen many times. Its antigen is undetermined. Another study also made use of these data, one on T cells in Graves' hyperthyroidism and ophthalmopathy. As reported in that work: The HTBI primer set served for first-round RT-PCR of the TCR CDR3.

The clonotype was recovered from a man between 25 and 39 years old with Graves disease. The genes are TRBV6-2 or TRBV6-3 and TRBJ2-7, with D perhaps matching TRBD2 (5 bases). The sample consisted of peripheral blood mononuclear cells (PBMCs), taken at new diagnosis, from a patient treated with antithyroid drugs. The CDR3 bases are TGTGCCAGCAGCCTTGGCCGGGAACGCCTCGAGCAGTACTTC. This gives the protein CASSLGRERLEQYF.